This T cell receptor beta chain was retrieved from a study of spatial heterogeneity in lung cancer. TCRdb analysed the 5' RACE reads with MiXCR anew, one entry per CDR3 protein. The sample includes over a thousand distinct CDR3 sequences, more than 30% of them seen just once. General study findings and limits: Tracking of tumor mutation counts was seen in expanded intratumoral alpha and beta TCR counts.

Time point reported: sample taken at primary tumor resection. This clonotype was seen a few times. The antigen is undetermined. In germline, CDR1 is LGHNA, CDR2 YSLEER. The CDR3 consists of 17 residues. With 0 bases clipped from V and 5 bases from J, the junction kept 4 bases outside the gene matches. This TCR was sampled from a male donor with early-stage non-small cell lung cancer. The input for sequencing was lung tumor tissue, taken at surgery. The V call is TRBV4-3, the J call TRBJ2-1; 13 nucleotides line up with TRBD2. CDR3 coding DNA: TGCGCCAGCAGCCAAGATTCACTAGCGGGAGGGCACAATGAGCAGTTCTTC. Protein: CASSQDSLAGGHNEQFF.